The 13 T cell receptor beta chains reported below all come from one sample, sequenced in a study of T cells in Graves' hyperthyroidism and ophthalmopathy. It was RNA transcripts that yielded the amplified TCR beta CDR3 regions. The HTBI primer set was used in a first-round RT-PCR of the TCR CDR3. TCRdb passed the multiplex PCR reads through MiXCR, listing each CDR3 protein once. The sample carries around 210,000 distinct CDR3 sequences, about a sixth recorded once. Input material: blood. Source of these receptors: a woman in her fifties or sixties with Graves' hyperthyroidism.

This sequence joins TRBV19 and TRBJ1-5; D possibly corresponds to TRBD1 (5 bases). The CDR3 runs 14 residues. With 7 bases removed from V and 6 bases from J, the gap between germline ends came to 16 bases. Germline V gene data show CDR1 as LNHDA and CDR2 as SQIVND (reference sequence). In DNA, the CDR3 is TGTGCCAGTACCAAAGGGGTTCAGGTTCAGCCCCAGCATTTT. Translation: CASTKGVQVQPQHF.

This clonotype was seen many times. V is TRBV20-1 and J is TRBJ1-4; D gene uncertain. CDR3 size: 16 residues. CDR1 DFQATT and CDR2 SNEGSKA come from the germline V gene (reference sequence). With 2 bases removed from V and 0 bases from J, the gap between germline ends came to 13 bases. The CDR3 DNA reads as TGCAGTGCTAGACCTCCACGGGGAGCAACTAATGAAAAACTGTTTTTT. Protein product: CSARPPRGATNEKLFF.

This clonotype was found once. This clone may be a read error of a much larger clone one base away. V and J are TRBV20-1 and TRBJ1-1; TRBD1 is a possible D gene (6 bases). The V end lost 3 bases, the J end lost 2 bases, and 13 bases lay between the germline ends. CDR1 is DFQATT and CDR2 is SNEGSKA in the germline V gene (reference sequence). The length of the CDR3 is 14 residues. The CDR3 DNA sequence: TGCAGTGCTAGGGACAGTCAGGTAAACACTGAAGCTTTCTTT. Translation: CSARDSQVNTEAFF.

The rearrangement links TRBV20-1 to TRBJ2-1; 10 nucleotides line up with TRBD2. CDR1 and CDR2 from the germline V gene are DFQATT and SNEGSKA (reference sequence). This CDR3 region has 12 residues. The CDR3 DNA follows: TGCTCCCCCAGCGGGAGGGCCACTGAGCAGTTCTTC. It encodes CSPSGRATEQFF.

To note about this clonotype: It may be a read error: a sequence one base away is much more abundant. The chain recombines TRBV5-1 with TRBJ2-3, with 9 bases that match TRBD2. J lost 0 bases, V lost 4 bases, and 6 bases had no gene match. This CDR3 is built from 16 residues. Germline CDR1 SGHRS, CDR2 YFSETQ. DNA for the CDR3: TGCGCCAGCAGCCCAGCGGGAGGAAGGAGCACAGATACGCAGTATTTT. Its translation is CASSPAGGRSTDTQYF.

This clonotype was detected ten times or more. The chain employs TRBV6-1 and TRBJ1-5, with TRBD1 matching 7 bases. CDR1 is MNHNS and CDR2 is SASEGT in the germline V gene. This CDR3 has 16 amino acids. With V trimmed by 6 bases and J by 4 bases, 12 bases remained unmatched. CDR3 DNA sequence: TGTGCCAGCAGGCGTTCACAGGGGAGGGGTAATCAGCCCCAGCATTTT. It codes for CASRRSQGRGNQPQHF.

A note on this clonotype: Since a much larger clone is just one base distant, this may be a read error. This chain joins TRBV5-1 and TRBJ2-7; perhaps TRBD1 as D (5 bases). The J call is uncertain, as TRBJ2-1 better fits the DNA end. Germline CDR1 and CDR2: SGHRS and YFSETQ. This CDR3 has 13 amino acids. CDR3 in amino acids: CASSPGQIYEQFF. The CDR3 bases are TGCGCCAGCAGCCCAGGACAAATCTACGAGCAGTTCTTC.

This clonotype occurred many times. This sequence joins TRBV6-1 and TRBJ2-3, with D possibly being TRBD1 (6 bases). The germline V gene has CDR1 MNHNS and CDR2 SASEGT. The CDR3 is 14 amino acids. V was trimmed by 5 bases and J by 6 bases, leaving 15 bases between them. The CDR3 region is CASSLGGPTDTQYF. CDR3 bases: TGTGCCAGCAGTTTAGGGGGACCCACCGATACGCAGTATTTT.

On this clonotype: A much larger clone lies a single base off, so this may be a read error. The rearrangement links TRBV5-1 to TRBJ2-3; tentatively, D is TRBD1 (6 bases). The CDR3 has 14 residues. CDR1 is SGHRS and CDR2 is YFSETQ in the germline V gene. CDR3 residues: CASSSQGLTYTQYF. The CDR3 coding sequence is TGCGCCAGCAGCAGTCAGGGGCTCACATATACGCAGTATTTT.

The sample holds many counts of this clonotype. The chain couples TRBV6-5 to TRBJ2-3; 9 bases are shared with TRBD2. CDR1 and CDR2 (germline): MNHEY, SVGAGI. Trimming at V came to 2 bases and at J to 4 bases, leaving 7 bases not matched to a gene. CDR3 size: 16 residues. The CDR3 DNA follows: TGTGCCAGCAGTTACGGTTTAGCGGGAGCGGCAGATACGCAGTATTTT. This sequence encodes CASSYGLAGAADTQYF.

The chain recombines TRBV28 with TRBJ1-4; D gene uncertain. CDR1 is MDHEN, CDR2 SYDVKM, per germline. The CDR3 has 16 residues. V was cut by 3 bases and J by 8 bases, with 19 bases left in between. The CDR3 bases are TGTGCCAGCAGTTTCGGACCCAAAGTGGGTTACGAAAAACTGTTTTTT. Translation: CASSFGPKVGYEKLFF.

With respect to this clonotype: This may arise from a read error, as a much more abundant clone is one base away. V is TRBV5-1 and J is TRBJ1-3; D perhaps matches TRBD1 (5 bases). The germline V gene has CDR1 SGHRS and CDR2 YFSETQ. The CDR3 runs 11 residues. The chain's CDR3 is CASHGGSTIYF. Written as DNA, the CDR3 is TGCGCCAGCCACGGGGGAAGCACCATATATTTT. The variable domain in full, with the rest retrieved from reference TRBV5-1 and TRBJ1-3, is KAGVTQTPRYLIKTRGQQVTLSCSPISGHRSVSWYQQTPGQGLQFLFEYFSETQRNKGNFPGRFSGRQFSNSRSEMNVSTLELGDSALYLCASHGGSTIYFGEGSWLTVV.

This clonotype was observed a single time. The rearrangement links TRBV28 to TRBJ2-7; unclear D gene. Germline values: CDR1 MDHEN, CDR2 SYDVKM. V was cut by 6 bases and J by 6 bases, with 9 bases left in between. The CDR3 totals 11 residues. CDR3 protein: CASSLRREQYF. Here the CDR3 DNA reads TGTGCCAGCAGCCTCCGGCGCGAGCAGTACTTC.